This TCR beta chain was recorded in a study of blood T cell repertoires in COVID-19. The assay was immunoSEQ multiplex PCR, and TCRdb's table has in-frame clones only and misses some. There are about 210,000 clones in the sample; roughly 87% occur only once, and 10% lies in the top ten. Trimming cost V 4 bases and J 6 bases, with 11 bases left between them. CDR1 is SGDLS, CDR2 YYNGEE, per germline. This CDR3 is built from 12 residues. The TCR was taken from a man between 18 and 35 years old with acute COVID-19. The sequenced material came from PBMCs or T cells enriched from blood (not recorded which). J is TRBJ2-7 and V is TRBV9; D ambiguous. CDR3 amino acids: CASSPNSLEQYF. The CDR3 bases are TGTGCCAGCAGCCCCAACTCGCTCGAGCAGTACTTC.